This entry concerns a single TCR beta chain. Trimming cost V 1 base and J 10 bases, with 11 bases left between them. In germline, CDR1 is MGHRA, CDR2 YSYEKL. The CDR3 totals 13 residues. This sample was included in a study of blood T cells in healthy people across ages. A second PCR of roughly 7 to 11 cycles used a sample-barcoded 5' primer and a J-beta primer mix. TCRdb recomputed calls from the 5' RACE reads with MiXCR, one row per CDR3 protein. The data hold 1.5 million to 2 million distinct CDR3 sequences, with 25% to 30% observed a single time. The gene calls are TRBV4-1 and TRBJ2-1, with D unclear. The specimen was blood. This TCR was sampled from a woman between 25 and 40 years old in good health. The DNA for the CDR3 is TGCGCCAGCAGCCAAGTCGAATCCTACGAGCAGTTCTTC. Translation: CASSQVESYEQFF.